This TCR beta chain was sequenced for a study of regulatory T cells in long-lasting Graves disease. Points from the study as a whole: Persistent Graves' cases showed lower TCR diversity than newly diagnosed cases. Since the sample size was small, accuracy may have been reduced.

Noted time point: persistent/refractory GD, antithyroid drugs over 5 years with positive TRAb. RNA extracted from PBMCs served as the sequencing template. To make TCR beta libraries, researchers used iRepertoire HTBI primers and Arm-PCR of CDR3 regions. From the multiplex PCR reads, TCRdb called clonotypes with MiXCR, one entry per CDR3 protein. The data show 700,000 or so distinct CDR3 sequences, 30% seen once. This clonotype was recorded many times. Its matching antigen is unknown. V dropped 3 bases and J dropped 5 bases, with 10 bases sitting between them. Germline values: CDR1 SSHAT, CDR2 FNYEAQ (reference sequence). The CDR3 extends over 13 amino acids.

This specimen consisted of peripheral blood mononuclear cells (PBMCs), obtained when the disease was refractory, from a patient treated with antithyroid drugs. V and J are TRBV7-7 and TRBJ2-5; no definite D call. This sequence originates from a female donor with Graves disease. The CDR3 protein is CASSFDSRETQYF. CDR3 sequence (DNA): TGTGCCAGCAGCTTTGATAGCAGGGAGACCCAGTACTTC.